The T cell receptor (beta chain) under discussion was sequenced for a study of T cell responses to AZD1222 COVID-19 vaccine. Measured with immunoSEQ multiplex PCR; TCRdb has only the in-frame clones, and not every one. The profile shows 69,000 or so clones, 70% to 90% of them singletons. Broader study findings: Females made up more of the donors, who were largely white British, and clonal diversity may have come out too low.

A remark on this clone: The antigen remains undetermined.

This CDR3 has 13 amino acids. CDR1 and CDR2 (germline): SGHRS, YFSETQ. The V end was cut by 2 bases, the J end by 2 bases, with 7 bases between. Sample: peripheral blood, taken 28 days after the second AZD1222 dose. V usage is TRBV5-1 and J usage is TRBJ1-1; D is unresolved. The clonotype was recovered from an adult who received the AZD1222 COVID-19 vaccine. CDR3 sequence (DNA): TGCGCCAGCAGCTTTGAAGGTAACACTGAAGCTTTCTTT. Translated: CASSFEGNTEAFF.